Below, 5 T cell receptor beta chains from the same sample are listed, as sequenced in a study of T-cell reconstitution after alpha-beta-depleted transplantation in children. Preparation of the TCRbeta library used unique molecular identifiers. TCRdb processed the PCR reads anew with MiXCR; each CDR3 protein has one entry. Among 190,000 or so distinct CDR3 sequences listed, just over 14% were seen once. The specimen was PBMCs from the stem cell graft donor, collected from the stem cell graft. These receptors were obtained from a human donor who donated a stem cell graft to a child with acute lymphoblastic leukemia.

This clonotype appeared a few times. The gene calls are TRBV13 and TRBJ2-5, with 9 bases lining up with TRBD2. Trimming at V came to 5 bases and at J to 5 bases, leaving 6 bases not matched to a gene. The germline gives CDR1 PRHDT, CDR2 FYEKMQ (reference sequence). The CDR3 length is 14 residues. The CDR3 loop is CASSGGGGAETQYF. Written as DNA, the CDR3 is TGTGCCAGCAGCGGCGGCGGGGGGGCCGAGACCCAGTACTTC.

This rearrangement joins TRBV19 to TRBJ1-2, with D unclear. Germline loops: CDR1 LNHDA, CDR2 SQIVND (reference sequence). This CDR3 has 12 amino acids. Deletions cut 1 base from V and 9 bases from J, with 9 bases between. CDR3 loop: CASSIARRRYTF. The DNA for the CDR3 is TGTGCCAGTAGTATAGCCAGGAGACGCTACACCTTC.

The table lists this clonotype with many counts. The J gene is TRBJ2-7, the V gene TRBV10-2; 16 bases align to TRBD2. The CDR3 totals 15 residues. CDR1 is WSHSY and CDR2 is SAAADI in the germline V gene. Trimming removed 6 bases from V and 6 bases from J; junction bases left unmatched: 5. CDR3 residues: CASRGLAGGPGEQYF. CDR3 in DNA: TGCGCCAGCAGGGGACTAGCGGGAGGGCCAGGCGAGCAGTACTTC.

This clonotype occurred many times. The chain combines TRBV12-3 or TRBV12-4 with TRBJ2-1; 7 nucleotides align to TRBD2. This CDR3 has 14 residues. The V gene end was trimmed by 7 bases and the J gene end by 6 bases; junction bases not matched to a gene: 9. The CDR3 region is CASTFSQRGNEQFF. The CDR3 DNA reads as TGTGCCAGCACATTTAGCCAGCGGGGCAATGAGCAGTTCTTC.

In regard to this clonotype: A much larger clone is a single base away; this may be a read error. This chain links TRBV5-1 with TRBJ2-3, with 7 bases matching TRBD2. Trimming removed 5 bases from V and 2 bases from J; junction bases left unmatched: 17. Germline V gives CDR1 SGHRS, CDR2 YFSETQ. The CDR3 totals 18 residues. The CDR3 coding sequence is TGCGCCAGCAGTCCAAGCGACGGACTAGTGGGGGACACAGATACGCAGTATTTT. Translated, it gives CASSPSDGLVGDTDTQYF. Combining the CDR3 with reference TRBV5-1 and TRBJ2-3 gives the whole variable domain KAGVTQTPRYLIKTRGQQVTLSCSPISGHRSVSWYQQTPGQGLQFLFEYFSETQRNKGNFPGRFSGRQFSNSRSEMNVSTLELGDSALYLCASSPSDGLVGDTDTQYFGPGTRLTVL.